This is a list of T cell receptor beta chains from one sample in a study of beta chain features in type 1 diabetes. Profiled with immunoSEQ multiplex PCR; TCRdb holds only in-frame clones, not every one. The sample includes some 150,000 clones, about 50% seen only once; the top ten take around 0.39%. Sample: Tregs from blood. These receptor sequences come from a man aged 18 to 29 in good health. CDR3s include the opening cysteine and the closing phenylalanine or tryptophan. D genes are given only for firm matches. Where a row states a size, it is once, few, many or the class of an expanded clone; other rows omit it.

D gene: TRBD2
V gene: TRBV29-1
J gene: TRBJ2-3
clone size: few
CDR3 protein: CSFRLADTQYF
CDR3 DNA: TGCAGCTTTAGACTAGCCGATACGCAGTATTTT

D gene: TRBD2
V gene: TRBV11-2
J gene: TRBJ2-2
clone size: -
CDR3 protein: CASSSFGTSGTSGELFF
CDR3 DNA: TGTGCCAGCAGCTCCTTCGGGACTAGCGGCACGAGCGGGGAGCTGTTTTTT

D gene: -
V gene: TRBV28
J gene: TRBJ1-2
clone size: -
CDR3 protein: CASSLLSTGWVNYGYTF
CDR3 DNA: TGTGCCAGCAGTTTATTATCTACGGGTTGGGTTAACTATGGCTACACCTTC

D gene: -
V gene: TRBV2
J gene: TRBJ1-1
clone size: -
CDR3 protein: CASTLGHLNTEAFF
CDR3 DNA: TGTGCCAGCACTTTAGGACACTTGAACACTGAAGCTTTCTTT

D gene: TRBD2
V gene: TRBV7-9
J gene: TRBJ2-1
clone size: -
CDR3 protein: CASSFPSSGGSYNEQFF
CDR3 DNA: TGTGCCAGCAGCTTCCCATCTAGCGGGGGCTCCTACAATGAGCAGTTCTTC

D gene: -
V gene: TRBV5-1
J gene: TRBJ2-1
clone size: -
CDR3 protein: CASSSTRRDRYNEQFF
CDR3 DNA: TGCGCCAGCAGCTCTACCCGCAGGGATCGATACAATGAGCAGTTCTTC

D gene: TRBD1
V gene: TRBV7-2
J gene: TRBJ1-2
clone size: few
CDR3 protein: CASSSFGPRQGVNYGYTF
CDR3 DNA: TGTGCCAGCAGCTCATTTGGCCCTCGGCAGGGGGTGAACTATGGCTACACCTTC

D gene: -
V gene: TRBV28
J gene: TRBJ2-7
clone size: -
CDR3 protein: CASSFLAQSSYEQYF
CDR3 DNA: TGTGCCAGCAGTTTTTTGGCACAGAGCTCCTACGAGCAGTACTTC

D gene: -
V gene: TRBV4-3
J gene: TRBJ2-4
clone size: -
CDR3 protein: CASSQDRRRVDIQYF
CDR3 DNA: TGCGCCAGCAGCCAAGACCGGCGGAGGGTAGACATTCAGTACTTC

D gene: -
V gene: TRBV28
J gene: TRBJ2-7
clone size: -
CDR3 protein: CASSPPDRIYEQYF
CDR3 DNA: TGTGCCAGCAGTCCCCCCGACAGGATCTACGAGCAGTACTTC

D gene: TRBD2
V gene: TRBV11-2
J gene: TRBJ2-7
clone size: few
CDR3 protein: CASSPGLAGTSYEQYF
CDR3 DNA: TGTGCCAGCAGCCCTGGACTAGCGGGCACCTCCTACGAGCAGTACTTC

D gene: TRBD2
V gene: TRBV6-5
J gene: TRBJ2-7
clone size: -
CDR3 protein: CASGTSGTYEQYF
CDR3 DNA: TGTGCCAGCGGGACTAGCGGAACCTACGAGCAGTACTTC

D gene: TRBD2
V gene: TRBV9
J gene: TRBJ2-1
clone size: few
CDR3 protein: CASSVVAGGPSRAEQFF
CDR3 DNA: TGTGCCAGCAGCGTAGTAGCGGGAGGCCCCAGTCGCGCTGAGCAGTTCTTC

D gene: TRBD2
V gene: TRBV4-2
J gene: TRBJ2-3
clone size: -
CDR3 protein: CASSQQGLAGGLTDTQYF
CDR3 DNA: TGTGCCAGCAGCCAACAGGGACTAGCGGGTGGTCTCACAGATACGCAGTATTTT

D gene: TRBD1
V gene: TRBV4-3
J gene: TRBJ2-3
clone size: few
CDR3 protein: CASSQGQGPDTQYF
CDR3 DNA: TGCGCCAGCAGCCAGGGACAGGGTCCAGATACGCAGTATTTT

D gene: -
V gene: TRBV7-9
J gene: TRBJ2-7
clone size: few
CDR3 protein: CASSPPVGGDEQYF
CDR3 DNA: TGTGCCAGCAGCCCTCCCGTCGGAGGAGACGAGCAGTACTTC

D gene: TRBD1
V gene: TRBV28
J gene: TRBJ1-5
clone size: few
CDR3 protein: CASSPRDSLNQPQHF
CDR3 DNA: TGTGCCAGCAGTCCCCGGGACAGCCTCAATCAGCCCCAGCATTTT

D gene: -
V gene: TRBV9
J gene: TRBJ1-5
clone size: -
CDR3 protein: CASSVATGPGDQPQHF
CDR3 DNA: TGTGCCAGCAGCGTAGCTACTGGTCCTGGAGATCAGCCCCAGCATTTT

D gene: TRBD1
V gene: TRBV5-1
J gene: TRBJ2-5
clone size: few
CDR3 protein: CASSSSDREETQYF
CDR3 DNA: TGCGCCAGCAGCTCCTCAGACAGGGAAGAGACCCAGTACTTC

D gene: -
V gene: TRBV15
J gene: TRBJ1-6
clone size: -
CDR3 protein: CATSRPTGNSPLHF
CDR3 DNA: TGTGCCACCAGCAGACCCACAGGGAATTCACCCCTCCACTTT

D gene: TRBD1
V gene: TRBV7-2
J gene: TRBJ2-7
clone size: -
CDR3 protein: CASSPGTGPYEQYF
CDR3 DNA: TGTGCCAGCAGCCCCGGGACAGGGCCCTACGAGCAGTACTTC

D gene: TRBD1
V gene: TRBV10-3
J gene: TRBJ1-2
clone size: -
CDR3 protein: CAISPGQGIINYGYTF
CDR3 DNA: TGTGCCATCAGTCCGGGACAGGGGATCATTAACTATGGCTACACCTTC

D gene: -
V gene: TRBV7-8
J gene: TRBJ1-2
clone size: -
CDR3 protein: CASSRNAGGHSFYGYTF
CDR3 DNA: TGTGCCAGCAGCCGAAACGCGGGGGGGCATTCTTTCTATGGCTACACCTTC

D gene: -
V gene: TRBV5-6
J gene: TRBJ1-4
clone size: -
CDR3 protein: CASSDIGANEKLFF
CDR3 DNA: TGTGCCAGCAGTGACATAGGGGCTAATGAAAAACTGTTTTTT

D gene: TRBD1
V gene: TRBV7-2
J gene: TRBJ2-1
clone size: -
CDR3 protein: CASSRRDRFESEQFF
CDR3 DNA: TGTGCCAGCAGCCGCCGGGACAGGTTCGAGAGTGAGCAGTTCTTC

D gene: -
V gene: TRBV19
J gene: TRBJ1-5
clone size: -
CDR3 protein: CASSIGVATSRPQHF
CDR3 DNA: TGTGCCAGTAGTATCGGAGTCGCGACGTCCCGGCCCCAGCATTTT

D gene: -
V gene: TRBV5-4
J gene: TRBJ2-3
clone size: few
CDR3 protein: CASSQDGIPGDTQYF
CDR3 DNA: TGCGCCAGCAGCCAAGATGGAATCCCGGGGGATACGCAGTATTTT

D gene: TRBD1
V gene: TRBV4-1
J gene: TRBJ2-2
clone size: -
CDR3 protein: CASRDRGLAVGGELFF
CDR3 DNA: TGCGCCAGCCGGGACAGGGGGCTGGCCGTTGGCGGGGAGCTGTTTTTT

D gene: TRBD2
V gene: TRBV7-6
J gene: TRBJ2-1
clone size: -
CDR3 protein: CASSFLAGVGEQFF
CDR3 DNA: TGTGCCAGCAGCTTTCTGGCGGGAGTGGGTGAGCAGTTCTTC

D gene: -
V gene: TRBV27
J gene: TRBJ2-6
clone size: -
CDR3 protein: CASSSITGSGANVLTF
CDR3 DNA: TGTGCCAGCAGTAGCATAACAGGGTCTGGGGCCAACGTCCTGACTTTC

D gene: -
V gene: TRBV7-2
J gene: TRBJ1-2
clone size: -
CDR3 protein: CASSLQRGVGYTF
CDR3 DNA: TGTGCCAGCAGCTTACAACGGGGAGTGGGCTACACCTTC

D gene: TRBD1
V gene: TRBV6-6
J gene: TRBJ2-4
clone size: few
CDR3 protein: CASSWDRGDIQYF
CDR3 DNA: TGTGCCAGCAGCTGGGACAGGGGCGACATTCAGTACTTC

D gene: TRBD2
V gene: TRBV27
J gene: TRBJ2-7
clone size: -
CDR3 protein: CASSALGAGPYEQYF
CDR3 DNA: TGTGCCAGCAGTGCCCTGGGAGCGGGGCCCTACGAGCAGTACTTC

D gene: -
V gene: TRBV28
J gene: TRBJ1-2
clone size: -
CDR3 protein: CASARSPYGYTF
CDR3 DNA: TGTGCCAGCGCTCGGTCTCCGTATGGCTACACCTTC

D gene: TRBD1
V gene: TRBV10-2
J gene: TRBJ1-6
clone size: -
CDR3 protein: CASMGTGQVVLHF
CDR3 DNA: TGCGCCAGCATGGGGACAGGTCAAGTTGTCCTCCACTTT

D gene: -
V gene: TRBV18
J gene: TRBJ2-7
clone size: -
CDR3 protein: CASSPTEGGTYEQYF
CDR3 DNA: TGTGCCAGCTCACCCACTGAGGGGGGGACCTACGAGCAGTACTTC

D gene: TRBD1
V gene: TRBV7-2
J gene: TRBJ2-7
clone size: few
CDR3 protein: CASSSRTGGYEQYF
CDR3 DNA: TGTGCCAGCAGCTCACGGACAGGGGGCTACGAGCAGTACTTC

D gene: -
V gene: TRBV6-1
J gene: TRBJ2-1
clone size: -
CDR3 protein: CASSPLLRGNEQFF
CDR3 DNA: TGTGCCAGCAGCCCCCTACTCCGGGGCAATGAGCAGTTCTTC

D gene: -
V gene: TRBV2
J gene: TRBJ2-2
clone size: -
CDR3 protein: CASSEVVVAGELFF
CDR3 DNA: TGTGCCAGCAGTGAGGTTGTTGTAGCCGGGGAGCTGTTTTTT

D gene: -
V gene: TRBV5-5
J gene: TRBJ2-2
clone size: few
CDR3 protein: CASSLGRIVTGELFF
CDR3 DNA: TGTGCCAGCAGCTTGGGCAGAATCGTAACCGGGGAGCTGTTTTTT

D gene: TRBD2
V gene: TRBV27
J gene: TRBJ2-7
clone size: -
CDR3 protein: CASSRSGRGTYEQYF
CDR3 DNA: TGTGCCAGCAGCCGGAGCGGGAGGGGGACCTACGAGCAGTACTTC

D gene: -
V gene: TRBV13
J gene: TRBJ1-2
clone size: -
CDR3 protein: CASSLAEGQFYGYTF
CDR3 DNA: TGTGCCAGCAGCTTAGCGGAAGGACAGTTCTATGGCTACACCTTC

D gene: -
V gene: TRBV6-6
J gene: TRBJ2-1
clone size: -
CDR3 protein: CASIRRNEQFF
CDR3 DNA: TGTGCCAGCATCCGGAGGAATGAGCAGTTCTTC

D gene: -
V gene: TRBV27
J gene: TRBJ2-7
clone size: -
CDR3 protein: CASSLGLALEQYF
CDR3 DNA: TGTGCCAGCAGTTTAGGGCTAGCCCTCGAGCAGTACTTC

D gene: -
V gene: TRBV5-1
J gene: TRBJ2-2
clone size: -
CDR3 protein: CASSWVAGRNTGELFF
CDR3 DNA: TGCGCCAGCAGCTGGGTGGCTGGGAGGAACACCGGGGAGCTGTTTTTT

D gene: -
V gene: TRBV6-1
J gene: TRBJ1-2
clone size: -
CDR3 protein: CASREGGESYTF
CDR3 DNA: TGTGCCAGCAGGGAGGGTGGGGAAAGCTACACCTTC

D gene: -
V gene: TRBV30
J gene: TRBJ1-1
clone size: -
CDR3 protein: CAWSELTEAFF
CDR3 DNA: TGTGCCTGGAGTGAACTCACTGAAGCTTTCTTT

D gene: TRBD1
V gene: TRBV7-9
J gene: TRBJ1-1
clone size: -
CDR3 protein: CASSLRGAEAFF
CDR3 DNA: TGTGCCAGCAGCCTCAGGGGGGCTGAAGCTTTCTTT

D gene: TRBD1
V gene: TRBV28
J gene: TRBJ1-2
clone size: -
CDR3 protein: CASSPTGDYGYTF
CDR3 DNA: TGTGCCAGCAGCCCGACAGGGGACTATGGCTACACCTTC

D gene: -
V gene: TRBV19
J gene: TRBJ1-6
clone size: once
CDR3 protein: CASSIGFSNSPLHF
CDR3 DNA: TGTGCCAGTAGTATCGGGTTTTCGAATTCACCCCTCCACTTT

D gene: TRBD1
V gene: TRBV27
J gene: TRBJ1-2
clone size: -
CDR3 protein: CASSKTSDRVGGYTF
CDR3 DNA: TGTGCCAGCAGCAAGACCTCGGACAGGGTGGGAGGCTACACCTTC

D gene: -
V gene: TRBV5-5
J gene: TRBJ2-5
clone size: once
CDR3 protein: CASRRSETQYF
CDR3 DNA: TGTGCCAGCAGGAGGTCCGAGACCCAGTACTTC

D gene: -
V gene: TRBV18
J gene: TRBJ2-1
clone size: -
CDR3 protein: CASSRRVGSATLGGEQFF
CDR3 DNA: TGTGCCAGCTCCCGGCGTGTGGGGTCCGCGACTCTAGGGGGTGAGCAGTTCTTC

D gene: TRBD2
V gene: TRBV19
J gene: TRBJ2-3
clone size: -
CDR3 protein: CASSSGTSGSTQYF
CDR3 DNA: TGTGCCAGTAGTAGCGGGACTAGCGGCAGTACGCAGTATTTT

D gene: TRBD1
V gene: TRBV7-2
J gene: TRBJ2-5
clone size: few
CDR3 protein: CASSRTTGLQETQYF
CDR3 DNA: TGTGCCAGCAGCCGAACGACAGGGTTACAAGAGACCCAGTACTTC

D gene: -
V gene: TRBV5-1
J gene: TRBJ2-1
clone size: once
CDR3 protein: CASSQTSGSSYNEQFF
CDR3 DNA: TGCGCCAGCAGTCAGACTAGTGGGAGCTCCTACAATGAGCAGTTCTTC

D gene: TRBD1
V gene: TRBV6-1
J gene: TRBJ1-2
clone size: -
CDR3 protein: CASSEAPRTGGRGYTF
CDR3 DNA: TGTGCCAGCAGTGAAGCGCCGAGGACAGGGGGCCGTGGCTACACCTTC

D gene: -
V gene: TRBV9
J gene: TRBJ2-7
clone size: -
CDR3 protein: CASSVGGVRALNEQYF
CDR3 DNA: TGTGCCAGCAGCGTAGGGGGGGTTAGGGCACTTAACGAGCAGTACTTC

D gene: TRBD1
V gene: TRBV5-1
J gene: TRBJ2-7
clone size: -
CDR3 protein: CASSGQGSGLDEQYF
CDR3 DNA: TGCGCCAGCAGCGGACAGGGGAGTGGGCTAGACGAGCAGTACTTC